This entry lists 28 T cell receptor beta chains sequenced from one sample in a study of cytomegalovirus exposure and HLA in healthy donors. It was with 60 Vbeta and 13 Jbeta primers that the PCR ran. Generated by immunoSEQ multiplex PCR, the TCRdb table keeps only in-frame clones and is missing some. The repertoire includes approximately 73,000 clones, 63% of them detected once, and around 6% sits in the top ten. Sequencing was performed on PBMCs. Receptors originate from a man in his thirties or forties in good health and CMV-seropositive.

This clone was seen once. V and J are TRBV2 and TRBJ1-1, with D possibly being TRBD1 (6 bases). This CDR3 has 14 amino acids. Germline loops: CDR1 SNHLY, CDR2 FYNNEI. Trimming cost V 2 bases and J 4 bases, with 11 bases left between them. The CDR3 sequence: CASSEKGEGTEAFF. The DNA for the CDR3 is TGTGCCAGCAGTGAAAAGGGGGAGGGCACTGAAGCTTTCTTT.

V gene TRBV7-9 combines with J gene TRBJ1-2; TRBD1 aligns across 8 bases. The CDR3 extends over 13 amino acids. The J segment lost 3 bases and the V segment lost 4 bases, leaving 1 base of the junction unmatched. The germline V gene has CDR1 SEHNR and CDR2 FQNEAQ (reference sequence). The CDR3 loop reads CASSSTGDYGYTF. CDR3 in DNA: TGTGCCAGCAGCTCGACAGGGGACTATGGCTACACCTTC.

This sequence joins TRBV6-4 and TRBJ1-3, with TRBD1 matching over 7 bases. Trimming removed 4 bases from V and 2 bases from J; junction bases left unmatched: 5. CDR3 size: 15 residues. CDR1 and CDR2 (germline): MRHNA, SNTAGT. In nucleotides, the CDR3 is TGTGCCAGCAGTGTCACAGGGGAGGCTGGAAACACCATATATTTT. Amino acid sequence: CASSVTGEAGNTIYF.

The chain recombines TRBV6-6 with TRBJ2-3, with D maybe TRBD2 (5 bases). V lost 5 bases, J lost 4 bases, and 7 bases lay in between. CDR1 MNHNY and CDR2 SVGAGI come from the germline V gene (reference sequence). This CDR3 is 12 amino acids long. CDR3 amino acids: CASSRAADTQYF. CDR3 nucleotides: TGTGCCAGCAGTCGAGCGGCAGATACGCAGTATTTT.

The rearrangement links TRBV28 to TRBJ2-3; possibly TRBD1 for D (5 bases). CDR1 MDHEN and CDR2 SYDVKM come from the germline V gene. This CDR3 has 14 residues. Deletions cut 7 bases from V and 2 bases from J, with 13 bases between. The CDR3 nucleotides are TGTGCCAGCAAGCAGCAGGGATACACAGATACGCAGTATTTT. Its protein product is CASKQQGYTDTQYF.

This clone showed up just a few times. V gene TRBV10-1 combines with J gene TRBJ2-1; 10 bases agree with TRBD2. Germline trimming cut 6 bases from V and 2 bases from J; bases unmatched to any gene: 7. The germline V gene has CDR1 WNHNN and CDR2 SYGVQD (reference sequence). The CDR3 covers 16 residues. The CDR3 reads CASRGIAGGPYNEQFF. The CDR3 DNA follows: TGCGCCAGCAGGGGGATAGCGGGGGGCCCCTACAATGAGCAGTTCTTC.

The V and J genes are TRBV27 and TRBJ1-5, with D unclear. CDR1 MNHEY and CDR2 SMNVEV come from the germline V gene (reference sequence). This CDR3 region has 11 residues. V was clipped by 5 bases and J by 5 bases, with 4 bases between them. CDR3 bases: TGTGCCAGCAGTCCCGATCAGCCCCAGCATTTT. This codes for CASSPDQPQHF.

This clone has just one count. The chain is built from TRBV2 and TRBJ2-1; TRBD1 matches at 7 bases. J was trimmed by 4 bases and V by 7 bases; bases with no gene match: 10. Per the germline V gene, CDR1 is SNHLY and CDR2 is FYNNEI. This CDR3 contains 15 residues. CDR3 nucleotide sequence: TGTGCCAGCAAAGTGGGGACAGAGCCTTACAATGAGCAGTTCTTC. It translates to CASKVGTEPYNEQFF. Supplemented by reference TRBV2 and TRBJ2-1, the full variable domain reads EPEVTQTPSHQVTQMGQEVILRCVPISNHLYFYWYRQILGQKVEFLVSFYNNEISEKSEIFDDQFSVERPDGSNFTLKIRSTKLEDSAMYFCASKVGTEPYNEQFFGPGTRLTVL.

The chain employs TRBV4-1 and TRBJ2-1; no clear D gene. The germline V gene encodes CDR1 MGHRA and CDR2 YSYEKL. Deletions cut 2 bases from V and 5 bases from J, with 16 bases between. The CDR3 length is 16 residues. The CDR3 DNA is TGCGCCAGCAGCCAAAGGTCCAGCGAGAGTAACAATGAGCAGTTCTTC. Encoded protein: CASSQRSSESNNEQFF.

The chain combines TRBV4-1 with TRBJ1-2; 9 bases align to TRBD1. The J segment lost 8 bases and the V segment lost 4 bases, leaving 8 bases of the junction unmatched. The CDR3 totals 14 residues. Germline V lookup: CDR1 MGHRA, CDR2 YSYEKL. Here the CDR3 DNA reads TGCGCCAGCAGCCGGAACAGGGGGCTGAGAGGCTACACCTTC. Amino acid sequence: CASSRNRGLRGYTF.

The J gene is TRBJ1-2, the V gene TRBV7-9; 7 nucleotides agree with TRBD1. Germline values: CDR1 SEHNR, CDR2 FQNEAQ (reference sequence). Trimming took 4 bases from V and 6 from J; bases not matched to a gene: 11. The CDR3 length is 15 residues. The CDR3 region is CASSSTLGQSNGYTF. The CDR3 DNA reads as TGTGCCAGCAGCTCGACATTGGGACAGTCGAATGGCTACACCTTC.

The CDR3 DNA sequence: TGTGCCAGCAGTATGGGGACAGGGGCAGGGCAAGAGACCCAGTACTTC. Its translation: CASSMGTGAGQETQYF. V is TRBV27 and J is TRBJ2-5; 10 bases match TRBD1. The CDR3 has 16 amino acids. Germline values: CDR1 MNHEY, CDR2 SMNVEV (reference sequence). The trim removed 5 bases at V and 2 bases at J, leaving 8 bases unmatched.

The V gene is TRBV6-6, the J gene TRBJ1-2, with D perhaps matching TRBD1 (6 bases). The ends were cut back, 6 bases at V and 3 bases at J, with 11 bases in the middle. The V gene's germline CDR1 is MNHNY and CDR2 SVGAGI (reference sequence). The CDR3 spans 13 residues. DNA of the CDR3: TGTGCCAGCAGCCAGGGGTCGGACTATGGCTACACCTTC. Translation: CASSQGSDYGYTF.

As to this clone: The junction shows a germline mismatch at one end, possibly a read error. The chain employs TRBV5-6 and TRBJ2-1, with unresolved D. The CDR3 covers 11 residues. Germline-derived CDR1 and CDR2 are SGHDT and YYEEEE. The CDR3 bases are TGTGCCAGCAGCTCCTCCAATGAGCAGTTCTTC. This gives the protein CASSSSNEQFF. Drawing the rest from reference TRBV5-6 and TRBJ2-1, the complete variable domain is DAGVTQSPTHLIKTRGQQVTLRCSPKSGHDTVSWYQQALGQGPQFIFQYYEEEERQRGNFPDRFSGHQFPNYSSELNVNALLLGDSALYLCASSSSNEQFFGPGTRLTVL.

The V and J genes are TRBV6-5 and TRBJ2-7, with TRBD1 identical over 7 bases. The V and J ends lost 6 bases and 3 bases, in that order; junction bases with no gene match: 8. Per the germline V gene, CDR1 is MNHEY and CDR2 is SVGAGI. The CDR3 spans 14 residues. The CDR3: CASRPDRVGYEQYF. The CDR3 DNA follows: TGTGCCAGCAGACCCGACAGGGTGGGCTACGAGCAGTACTTC.

CDR3 sequence: CASSRTGGGTSSTDTQYF. In DNA, the CDR3 is TGTGCCAGCAGCCGCACCGGAGGCGGAACCTCGAGCACAGATACGCAGTATTTT. The chain is built from TRBV7-3 and TRBJ2-3, with D possibly being TRBD2 (5 bases). From germline, CDR1 is SGHTA and CDR2 FQGTGA. Trimming shortened V by 5 bases and J by 0 bases, and 21 bases separated the two germline ends. The CDR3 is 18 amino acids.

This clone was counted only a few times. The V and J genes are TRBV6-1 and TRBJ2-3, with D hard to call. Germline CDR1 is MNHNS and CDR2 is SASEGT. The V gene lost 2 bases and the J gene lost 8 bases, with 8 bases spanning the gap. The CDR3 runs 12 residues. DNA of the CDR3: TGTGCCAGCAGTGAACCACTGAGTACGCAGTATTTT. Amino acid sequence: CASSEPLSTQYF.

This chain uses TRBV5-4 with TRBJ2-5; D not resolved. This CDR3 region has 13 residues. Germline V CDR1 and CDR2: SGHNT, YYREEE (reference sequence). Trimming removed 1 base from V and 5 bases from J, with 9 bases in between. DNA for the CDR3: TGTGCCAGCAGCTTGTGGGCCGGCGAGACCCAGTACTTC. Translation: CASSLWAGETQYF.

The CDR3: CASSQVTGQETQYF. The CDR3 coding sequence is TGTGCCAGCAGCCAAGTGACAGGGCAAGAGACCCAGTACTTC. The gene calls are TRBV14 and TRBJ2-5; 7 nucleotides align to TRBD1. The J segment lost 2 bases and the V segment lost 1 base, leaving 1 base of the junction unmatched. The CDR3 is 14 residues long. Germline V gene data show CDR1 as SGHDN and CDR2 as FVKESK.

The chain has TRBV18 and TRBJ1-5, with TRBD1 matching over 12 bases. Trimming cost V 6 bases and J 7 bases; bases outside gene matches: 7. This CDR3 is built from 15 residues. The germline gives CDR1 KGHSH, CDR2 LQKENI. CDR3 sequence (DNA): TGTGCCAGCTCTCCGGGACAGGGGGCGGAACAGCCCCAGCATTTT. It encodes CASSPGQGAEQPQHF.

There are a few counts of this clone. V and J are TRBV10-3 and TRBJ2-1; possibly TRBD1 for D (6 bases). The germline V and J ends were trimmed by 3 bases and 6 bases, with 9 bases remaining between them. Germline V gene lookup returns CDR1 ENHRY and CDR2 SYGVKD. CDR3 length: 13 residues. CDR3 protein: CAISDTGSNEQFF. CDR3 DNA: TGTGCCATCAGTGACACAGGGTCCAATGAGCAGTTCTTC.

The chain employs TRBV5-1 and TRBJ2-2, with TRBD2 identical over 7 bases. Germline V gene sequence: CDR1 SGHRS, CDR2 YFSETQ. CDR3 size: 15 residues. With 4 bases clipped from V and 0 bases from J, the junction kept 3 bases outside the gene matches. In DNA form, the CDR3 reads TGCGCCAGCAGCGCGGGAGCCGCGAACACCGGGGAGCTGTTTTTT. As protein: CASSAGAANTGELFF. Filled out from reference TRBV5-1 and TRBJ2-2, the complete variable domain reads KAGVTQTPRYLIKTRGQQVTLSCSPISGHRSVSWYQQTPGQGLQFLFEYFSETQRNKGNFPGRFSGRQFSNSRSEMNVSTLELGDSALYLCASSAGAANTGELFFGEGSRLTVL.

V and J are TRBV5-1 and TRBJ1-5; D unclear. Trimming stripped 0 bases from V and 3 bases from J, with 4 bases between. Germline loops: CDR1 SGHRS, CDR2 YFSETQ. The CDR3 has 13 residues. CDR3 protein: CASSLGANQPQHF. CDR3 in DNA: TGCGCCAGCAGCTTGGGGGCCAATCAGCCCCAGCATTTT.

This chain links TRBV4-2 with TRBJ2-5; 7 nucleotides line up with TRBD2. J lost 4 bases, V lost 4 bases, and 9 bases had no gene match. Germline-derived CDR1 and CDR2 are LGHNA and YNFKEQ. This CDR3 spans 15 amino acids. CDR3 sequence reads: CASSPLGRGGETQYF. The CDR3 DNA follows: TGTGCCAGCAGCCCACTTGGGAGGGGTGGAGAGACCCAGTACTTC.

The CDR3 sequence is CASSDSGNNQPQHF. The CDR3 bases are TGTGCCAGCAGTGATTCGGGGAACAATCAGCCCCAGCATTTT. The V gene is TRBV6-1, the J gene TRBJ1-5, with D unresolved. CDR1 and CDR2 from the germline V gene are MNHNS and SASEGT. The CDR3 consists of 14 residues. V was clipped by 3 bases and J by 3 bases, with 9 bases between them.

This clone was seen more than once but under ten times. V and J are TRBV5-1 and TRBJ2-6, with unresolved D. Per germline, CDR1 SGHRS and CDR2 YFSETQ. The CDR3 totals 15 residues. Trimming removed 0 bases at V and 0 bases at J, with 4 bases between. DNA of the CDR3: TGCGCCAGCAGCTTGGTCCACTCTGGGGCCAACGTCCTGACTTTC. Its protein product is CASSLVHSGANVLTF.

This clone was recorded a few times. This chain connects TRBV7-6 to TRBJ1-1; no clear D. CDR3 length: 13 residues. V was cut by 5 bases and J by 1 base, with 8 bases left in between. Germline-derived CDR1 and CDR2 are SGHVS and FNYEAQ. The CDR3 sequence: CASSLQWNTEAFF. As DNA, the CDR3 is TGTGCCAGCAGCCTACAGTGGAACACTGAAGCTTTCTTT.

The sample holds one count of this clone. The chain carries TRBV28 and TRBJ1-4, with D uncertain. V was trimmed by 6 bases and J by 0 bases, leaving 5 bases between them. The CDR3 is 13 amino acids. Germline V gene sequence: CDR1 MDHEN, CDR2 SYDVKM. The CDR3 protein is CASRTPTNEKLFF. Here the CDR3 DNA reads TGTGCCAGCAGGACACCAACTAATGAAAAACTGTTTTTT.